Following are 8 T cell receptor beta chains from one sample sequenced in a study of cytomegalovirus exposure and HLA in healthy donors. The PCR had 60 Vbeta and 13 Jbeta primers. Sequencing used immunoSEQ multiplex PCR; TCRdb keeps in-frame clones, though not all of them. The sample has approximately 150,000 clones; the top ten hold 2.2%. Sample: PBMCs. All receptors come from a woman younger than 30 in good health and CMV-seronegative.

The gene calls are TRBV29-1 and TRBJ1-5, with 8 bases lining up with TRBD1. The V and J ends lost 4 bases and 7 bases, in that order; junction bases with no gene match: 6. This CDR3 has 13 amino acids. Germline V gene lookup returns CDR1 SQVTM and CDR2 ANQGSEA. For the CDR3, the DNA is TGCAGCGTTGGAGGACAGGGTCACCAGCCCCAGCATTTT. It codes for CSVGGQGHQPQHF.

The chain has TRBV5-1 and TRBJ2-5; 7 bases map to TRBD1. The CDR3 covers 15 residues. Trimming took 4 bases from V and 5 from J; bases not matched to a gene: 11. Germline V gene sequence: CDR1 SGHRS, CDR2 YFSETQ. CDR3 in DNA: TGCGCCAGCAGCCCTGGACAGGTCAACATGGAGACCCAGTACTTC. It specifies CASSPGQVNMETQYF.

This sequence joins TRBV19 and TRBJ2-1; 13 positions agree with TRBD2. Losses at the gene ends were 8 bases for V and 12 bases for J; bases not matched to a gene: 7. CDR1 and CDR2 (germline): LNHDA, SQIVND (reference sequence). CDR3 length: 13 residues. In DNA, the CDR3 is TGTGCCAGTGGGACTAGCGGGAACGCTGGGCAGTTCTTC. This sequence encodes CASGTSGNAGQFF. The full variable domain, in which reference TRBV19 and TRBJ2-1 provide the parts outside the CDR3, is DGGITQSPKYLFRKEGQNVTLSCEQNLNHDAMYWYRQDPGQGLRLIYYSQIVNDFQKGDIAEGYSVSREKKESFPLTVTSAQKNPTAFYLCASGTSGNAGQFFGPGTRLTVL.

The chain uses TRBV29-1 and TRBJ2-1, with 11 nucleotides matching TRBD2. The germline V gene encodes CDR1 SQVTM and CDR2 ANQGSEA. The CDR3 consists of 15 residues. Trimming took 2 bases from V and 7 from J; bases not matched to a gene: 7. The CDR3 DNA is TGCAGCGTTGAAACTACTAGCGGGAGTAGTAATGAGCAGTTCTTC. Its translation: CSVETTSGSSNEQFF.

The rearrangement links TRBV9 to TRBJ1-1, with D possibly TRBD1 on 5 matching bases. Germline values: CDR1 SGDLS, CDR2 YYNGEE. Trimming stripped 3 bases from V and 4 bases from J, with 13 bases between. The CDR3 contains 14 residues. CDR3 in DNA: TGTGCCAGCAGCGCTCATGGGGGGGGCACTGAAGCTTTCTTT. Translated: CASSAHGGGTEAFF. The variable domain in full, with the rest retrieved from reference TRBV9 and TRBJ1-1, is DSGVTQTPKHLITATGQRVTLRCSPRSGDLSVYWYQQSLDQGLQFLIQYYNGEERAKGNILERFSAQQFPDLHSELNLSSLELGDSALYFCASSAHGGGTEAFFGQGTRLTVV.

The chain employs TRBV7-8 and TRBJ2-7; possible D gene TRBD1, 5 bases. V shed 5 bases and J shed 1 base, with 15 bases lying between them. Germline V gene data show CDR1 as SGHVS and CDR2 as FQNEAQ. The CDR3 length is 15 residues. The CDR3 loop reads CASSGKWGRSYEQYV. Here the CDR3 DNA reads TGTGCCAGCAGCGGCAAATGGGGCAGATCCTACGAGCAGTACGTC.

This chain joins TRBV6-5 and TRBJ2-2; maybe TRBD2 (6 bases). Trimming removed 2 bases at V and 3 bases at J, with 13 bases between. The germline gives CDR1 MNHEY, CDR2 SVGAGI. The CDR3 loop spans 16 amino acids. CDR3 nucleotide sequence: TGTGCCAGCAGTTACCCTCTGGACTACTACACCGGGGAGCTGTTTTTT. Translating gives CASSYPLDYYTGELFF.

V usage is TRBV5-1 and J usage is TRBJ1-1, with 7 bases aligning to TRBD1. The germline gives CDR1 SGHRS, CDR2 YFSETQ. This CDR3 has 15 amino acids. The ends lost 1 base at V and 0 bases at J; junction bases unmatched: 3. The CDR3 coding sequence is TGCGCCAGCAGCTTGTTAGGGACAGTGAACACTGAAGCTTTCTTT. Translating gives CASSLLGTVNTEAFF. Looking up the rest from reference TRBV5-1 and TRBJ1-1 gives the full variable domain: KAGVTQTPRYLIKTRGQQVTLSCSPISGHRSVSWYQQTPGQGLQFLFEYFSETQRNKGNFPGRFSGRQFSNSRSEMNVSTLELGDSALYLCASSLLGTVNTEAFFGQGTRLTVV.